This passage covers 24 T cell receptor beta chains from one sample sequenced in a study of blood T cell repertoires in COVID-19. Assay used: immunoSEQ multiplex PCR; TCRdb lists only in-frame clones, some missing. The sample has roughly 280,000 clones; about 88% are singletons. The sample comprised PBMCs or T cells enriched from blood (not recorded which). The receptors were gathered from a woman in her forties or fifties who had recovered from COVID-19.

The CDR3: CATSDMTGGIGANVLTF. The CDR3 DNA sequence: TGTGCCACCAGTGATATGACAGGGGGCATTGGGGCCAACGTCCTGACTTTC. The chain combines TRBV24-1 with TRBJ2-6; TRBD1 matches at 10 bases. There are 17 residues in the CDR3. The V gene's germline CDR1 is KGHDR and CDR2 SFDVKD. V gave up 3 bases and J gave up 3 bases; unmatched junction bases: 4.

There are a few counts of this clone. The chain joins TRBV10-3 to TRBJ1-2; no firm D call. The CDR3 extends over 12 amino acids. Trimming removed 3 bases at V and 6 bases at J, with 8 bases between. Looked up from germline, CDR1 is ENHRY and CDR2 is SYGVKD. This CDR3 reads CAISEYQDGYTF. CDR3 sequence (DNA): TGTGCCATCAGTGAATATCAGGATGGCTACACCTTC.

The CDR3 coding sequence is TGTGCCAGCATCACGGCCGGGGACTCCTACGAGCAGTACTTC. This sequence encodes CASITAGDSYEQYF. The V and J genes are TRBV6-6 and TRBJ2-7; TRBD2 is a possible D gene (5 bases). CDR3 length: 14 amino acids. Germline V gene data show CDR1 as MNHNY and CDR2 as SVGAGI (reference sequence). Trimming shortened V by 7 bases and J by 0 bases, and 13 bases separated the two germline ends.

A single count supports this clone. V usage is TRBV18 and J usage is TRBJ1-1; 7 bases map to TRBD1. Germline CDR1 is KGHSH and CDR2 is LQKENI. Trimming at V came to 4 bases and at J to 2 bases, leaving 4 bases not matched to a gene. There are 14 residues in the CDR3. CDR3 coding DNA: TGTGCCAGCTCACAACAGGGGCCCAACACTGAAGCTTTCTTT. This encodes CASSQQGPNTEAFF. The full variable domain, rest sourced from reference TRBV18 and TRBJ1-1, is NAGVMQNPRHLVRRRGQEARLRCSPMKGHSHVYWYRQLPEEGLKFMVYLQKENIIDESGMPKERFSAEFPKEGPSILRIQQVVRGDSAAYFCASSQQGPNTEAFFGQGTRLTVV.

The chain links TRBV7-2 to TRBJ1-1; D is unclear. The CDR3 is made up of 14 amino acids. CDR1 is SGHTA and CDR2 is FQGNSA in the germline V gene. The ends were cut back, 5 bases at V and 11 bases at J, with 21 bases in the middle. CDR3 in amino acids: CASSPISRSQSAFF. In DNA, the CDR3 is TGTGCCAGCAGCCCGATCTCCCGGTCGCAATCGGCTTTCTTT.

This sequence joins TRBV18 and TRBJ2-1; TRBD2 aligns across 10 bases. CDR1 is KGHSH and CDR2 is LQKENI in the germline V gene. V lost 4 bases, J lost 2 bases, and 5 bases stayed unmatched. The CDR3 is 16 amino acids. The CDR3 spells CASSQKREGPYNEQFF. CDR3 sequence (DNA): TGTGCCAGCTCACAGAAGCGGGAGGGCCCCTACAATGAGCAGTTCTTC.

The gene calls are TRBV2 and TRBJ1-5, with a possible D match to TRBD1 (5 bases). This CDR3 has 15 amino acids. Looked up from germline, CDR1 is SNHLY and CDR2 is FYNNEI. Trimming cost V 3 bases and J 0 bases, with 9 bases left between them. In nucleotides, the CDR3 is TGTGCCAGCAGTGATACAGGATATAGCAATCAGCCCCAGCATTTT. Translating gives CASSDTGYSNQPQHF.

This chain joins TRBV27 and TRBJ2-2; a weak D match, TRBD2 (5 bases). The germline CDR1 and CDR2 sequences are MNHEY and SMNVEV (reference sequence). The CDR3 is 13 amino acids. The germline V and J ends were trimmed by 6 bases and 7 bases, with 12 bases remaining between them. Here the CDR3 reads CASRVGGGGELFF. In DNA form, the CDR3 reads TGTGCCAGCAGAGTCGGAGGTGGCGGGGAGCTGTTTTTT.

This chain links TRBV5-1 with TRBJ2-2, with TRBD1 matching 7 bases. Germline V gives CDR1 SGHRS, CDR2 YFSETQ. Trimming removed 0 bases from V and 5 bases from J; junction bases left unmatched: 7. The CDR3 is made up of 16 amino acids. CDR3 nucleotide sequence: TGCGCCAGCAGCTTGGCCGATGACAGGGCGACCGGGGAGCTGTTTTTT. Protein sequence: CASSLADDRATGELFF.

This clone was seen a handful of times. V gene TRBV28 combines with J gene TRBJ1-2; 7 bases fit TRBD1. The germline gives CDR1 MDHEN, CDR2 SYDVKM. CDR3 size: 14 residues. V lost 7 bases, J lost 5 bases, and 10 bases stayed unmatched. CDR3 residues: CASTPSEGAYGYTF. In DNA, the CDR3 is TGTGCCAGCACTCCCTCGGAGGGGGCATATGGCTACACCTTC.

CDR3 nucleotides: TGTGCCAGCAGCTCCGGACAGGAGAATTCACCCCTCCACTTT. Protein sequence: CASSSGQENSPLHF. This chain uses TRBV7-8 with TRBJ1-6; 7 nucleotides align to TRBD1. V shed 4 bases and J 7 bases; nucleotides not matched to a gene: 4. Germline CDR1 and CDR2: SGHVS and FQNEAQ. This CDR3 spans 14 amino acids.

The chain has TRBV19 and TRBJ1-2; D perhaps matches TRBD1 (5 bases). The CDR3 is 13 amino acids. CDR1 is LNHDA, CDR2 SQIVND, per germline (reference sequence). V gave up 7 bases and J gave up 6 bases, with 15 bases separating them. CDR3 coding DNA: TGTGCCAGTAAGCGGGGGAGGGGCCATGGCTACACCTTC. It is translated as CASKRGRGHGYTF.

The chain employs TRBV4-1 and TRBJ2-2; the D gene is possibly TRBD2 (5 bases). CDR3 length: 13 residues. Germline assignment: CDR1 MGHRA and CDR2 YSYEKL. V lost 4 bases and J 7 bases, leaving 10 bases between the germline ends. CDR3 residues: CASSLFGDGELFF. Written as DNA, the CDR3 is TGCGCCAGCAGCCTCTTCGGGGACGGGGAGCTGTTTTTT.

This clone has a handful of counts. The chain joins TRBV18 to TRBJ1-2; a weak D match, TRBD1 (5 bases). CDR1 and CDR2 from the germline V gene are KGHSH and LQKENI. The CDR3 consists of 16 residues. V lost 3 bases to trimming and J lost 1 base, with 15 bases between them. CDR3 sequence reads: CASSPRTTRINYGYTF. The CDR3 bases are TGTGCCAGCTCACCCCGGACAACCCGAATTAACTATGGCTACACCTTC.

DNA of the CDR3: TGCGCCAGCAGCCAAGTCGACTTAGGCCTAGCGGGAGGAAACGAGCAGTACTTC. As protein: CASSQVDLGLAGGNEQYF. V and J are TRBV4-1 and TRBJ2-7, with TRBD2 matching 11 bases. The junction had 13 bases not matched to a gene; V was cut back by 1 base and J by 5 bases. In germline, CDR1 is MGHRA, CDR2 YSYEKL. There are 18 residues in the CDR3.

V is TRBV7-9 and J is TRBJ1-1; maybe TRBD1 (6 bases). This CDR3 has 14 residues. CDR1 and CDR2 from the germline V gene are SEHNR and FQNEAQ (reference sequence). Trimming pared 5 bases from V and 8 bases from J, leaving 18 bases between. In DNA form, the CDR3 reads TGTGCCAGCAGCCCGGGACAACTCCGTGGCGAAGCTTTCTTT. This gives the protein CASSPGQLRGEAFF.

This chain connects TRBV12-5 to TRBJ2-7; 8 nucleotides match TRBD1. The CDR3 consists of 19 residues. CDR1 and CDR2 from the germline V gene are LGHNT and FRNRAP. The V and J ends lost 3 bases and 5 bases, in that order; junction bases with no gene match: 21. CDR3 nucleotides: TGTGCTAGTGGTTTAGAAGGCCCCCTGACAGGGGCGTTGTTTGACGAGCAGTACTTC. Translated, it gives CASGLEGPLTGALFDEQYF.

CDR3 loop: CASSLRGRNEKLFF. In DNA form, the CDR3 reads TGTGCCAGCAGCTTAAGGGGGCGAAATGAAAAACTGTTTTTT. This sequence joins TRBV5-4 and TRBJ1-4; 7 bases are shared with TRBD1. The length of the CDR3 is 14 residues. J lost 5 bases, V lost 2 bases, and 3 bases had no gene match. Germline V gene data show CDR1 as SGHNT and CDR2 as YYREEE (reference sequence). The entire variable domain, with the rest obtained from reference TRBV5-4 and TRBJ1-4, is as follows: ETGVTQSPTHLIKTRGQQVTLRCSSQSGHNTVSWYQQALGQGPQFIFQYYREEENGRGNFPPRFSGLQFPNYSSELNVNALELDDSALYLCASSLRGRNEKLFFGSGTQLSVL.

The V call is TRBV6-2 or TRBV6-3, the J call TRBJ2-1; TRBD2 matches 8 bases. Unmatched junction bases numbered 10, after V lost 1 base and J lost 2 bases. The CDR3 runs to 18 residues. CDR1 is MNHEY and CDR2 is SVGEGT in the germline V gene. CDR3 region: CASSYLPGGGEAYNEQFF. Written as DNA, the CDR3 is TGTGCCAGCAGTTACTTACCCGGGGGGGGTGAGGCCTACAATGAGCAGTTCTTC.

The chain recombines TRBV18 with TRBJ2-3, with 7 positions matching TRBD2. The trim removed 2 bases at V and 0 bases at J, leaving 5 bases unmatched. The CDR3 contains 16 residues. Germline assignment: CDR1 KGHSH and CDR2 LQKENI. CDR3 protein: CASSPIMRGSTDTQYF. The CDR3 nucleotides are TGTGCCAGCTCACCAATCATGCGGGGGAGCACAGATACGCAGTATTTT.

This chain uses TRBV7-2 with TRBJ2-1; tentative D call: TRBD1 (6 bases). In germline, CDR1 is SGHTA, CDR2 FQGNSA. V was clipped by 1 base and J by 9 bases, with 13 bases between them. This CDR3 has 14 residues. The CDR3 nucleotides read TGTGCCAGCAGCTTAGACAGGGTGGTTGTTGAGCAGTTCTTC. It codes for CASSLDRVVVEQFF.

Notes on this clone: This same CDR3 is encoded by further DNA sequences in the sample. The V gene is TRBV28, the J gene TRBJ1-5; D gene ambiguous. The CDR3 has 16 residues. Germline V CDR1 and CDR2: MDHEN, SYDVKM. Trimming shortened V by 4 bases and J by 2 bases, and 15 bases separated the two germline ends. The CDR3 coding sequence is TGTGCCAGCAGTTCCCCCCGTGGCCAGGGCAATCAGCCCCAGCATTTT. This sequence encodes CASSSPRGQGNQPQHF.

CDR3 region: CASSLTARGRGETQYF. The CDR3 DNA is TGTGCCAGCAGCTTAACGGCCCGCGGACGAGGGGAGACCCAGTACTTC. The V gene is TRBV11-1, the J gene TRBJ2-5; perhaps TRBD2 as D (5 bases). This CDR3 has 16 residues. Germline CDR1 is SGHAT and CDR2 is FQDESV (reference sequence). V was cut by 2 bases and J by 5 bases, with 18 bases left in between.

This clone occurred once. The chain uses TRBV28 and TRBJ1-5; D gene uncertain. CDR1 and CDR2 (germline): MDHEN, SYDVKM. This CDR3 spans 14 amino acids. V shed 2 bases and J shed 2 bases, with 7 bases lying between them. For the CDR3, the DNA is TGTGCCAGCAGTTTAAACCCAGGCAATCAGCCCCAGCATTTT. This encodes CASSLNPGNQPQHF.